The T cell receptor beta chain described here comes from a study of T-cell memory formation after mild COVID-19. CDR3 length equals 15 residues. V gave up 7 bases and J gave up 4 bases, with 19 bases separating them. TCRdb recomputed calls from the 5' RACE reads with MiXCR, one row per CDR3 protein. In the table there are more than 300,000 distinct CDR3 sequences, roughly 13% of which are singletons. Many counts were recorded for this clonotype. The chain links TRBV12-3 or TRBV12-4 to TRBJ1-2; tentatively, D is TRBD1 (5 bases). The TCR sequence derives from a man aged 18-30 years who had mild COVID-19 (a few samples of this study predate the infection). Cell type and time point are not known. What was sequenced was PBMCs or a T cell subset sorted from them (not recorded which). The CDR3 nucleotides are TGTGCCAGCACCCTCGGGGAGGCCCAGGGCTATGGCTACACCTTC. Its translation: CASTLGEAQGYGYTF.